This T cell receptor (beta chain) originates from a study of T cell responses to AZD1222 COVID-19 vaccine. Generated by immunoSEQ multiplex PCR, the TCRdb table keeps only in-frame clones and is missing some. In the table there are some 120,000 clones, 92% of which are singletons. Trimming left V 8 bases short and J 0 bases short, with 10 bases between. Looked up from germline, CDR1 is MNHEY and CDR2 is SVGAGI. This CDR3 has 13 amino acids. The chain couples TRBV6-5 to TRBJ1-2; D not resolved. Specimen: peripheral blood, collected 28 days after the second AZD1222 dose. The sequence came from an adult who received the AZD1222 COVID-19 vaccine. The CDR3 spells CASGPAPNYGYTF. The CDR3 DNA reads TGTGCCAGCGGTCCTGCGCCTAACTATGGCTACACCTTC.